A selection of T cell receptor beta chains follows, all from one sample in a study of blood T cell repertoires in COVID-19. The table came from immunoSEQ multiplex PCR; TCRdb's copy has only in-frame clones and leaves some out. The repertoire includes about half a million clones, 75% to 90% of them detected once, and approximately 3.4% sits in the top ten. Source material: peripheral blood. These receptors were taken from a human donor in a cohort sampled during active COVID-19. CDR3s include the opening cysteine and the closing phenylalanine or tryptophan. The D gene is left open where the match is weak. The size of a clone is reported for some rows only, either as once, few or many, or as a class for expanded clones.

abundance,d_gene,j_gene,v_gene,CDR3nt,CDR3aa
-,TRBD2,TRBJ2-3,TRBV4-1,TGCGCCAGCAGCCAAGAGCTTAGGCGGGAGGGCCTTGGGGTCCCAGATACGCAGTATTTT,CASSQELRREGLGVPDTQYF
-,-,TRBJ2-1,TRBV29-1,TGCAGCGTTCCTCCCTCGAGCTCCTACAATGAGCAGTTCTTC,CSVPPSSSYNEQFF
-,-,TRBJ2-7,TRBV6-5,TGTGCCAGCAGTAATACCGACAGCCTCCGAGTGCAGTACTTC,CASSNTDSLRVQYF
-,-,TRBJ2-5,TRBV7-2,TGTGCCAGCAGCTTAACACAGATAGAGACCCAGTACTTC,CASSLTQIETQYF
-,TRBD2,TRBJ2-1,TRBV27,TGTGCCAGCAGTGCCCGAGGGACGGGAGGGCCTAATGAGCAGTTCTTC,CASSARGTGGPNEQFF
-,TRBD2,TRBJ2-7,TRBV6-2/TRBV6-3,TGTGCCAGCAGTTACCAGCAGCGGGAGGTCGGCGAGCAGTACTTC,CASSYQQREVGEQYF
-,TRBD2,TRBJ2-5,TRBV5-8,TGTGCCAGCAGCTTGGCCGCCGGGAGGGTAGAGACCCAGTACTTC,CASSLAAGRVETQYF
-,TRBD2,TRBJ2-1,TRBV9,TGTGCCAGCGCTCCACTTAGCGGGAGATCCTACAATGAGCAGTTCTTC,CASAPLSGRSYNEQFF
-,-,TRBJ2-4,TRBV6-5,TGTGCCAGCAGTTACTCGAGGTCCGGCATGACTAACATTCAGTACTTC,CASSYSRSGMTNIQYF
many,TRBD1,TRBJ1-1,TRBV6-5,TGTGCCAGCAGGCGGCGACAGGGGGCCAACACTGAAGCTTTCTTT,CASRRRQGANTEAFF
-,-,TRBJ1-3,TRBV11-2,TGTGCCAGCCGACACAGGGACCCGGAACCGATTTCTGGAAACACCATATATTTT,CASRHRDPEPISGNTIYF